What follows are 32 T cell receptor beta chains derived from one specimen sequenced in a study of Ad26.COV2.S vaccination and SARS-CoV-2 variants. Treatment of the sample: approximately 18 received Ad26.COV2.S at low or high dose, single or two shots; a few received placebo; per-sample allocation not given. Day 63 following the first vaccine or placebo injection was when the samples were taken. Clones were read by immunoSEQ multiplex PCR, and TCRdb kept only the in-frame ones, dropping some. The sample comprises fewer than 600,000 clones, 80% to 90% of which are singletons, and more than 1.5% rests with the top ten. The sequencing used peripheral blood, collected in a trial of Ad26.COV2.S vaccine versus placebo. The receptors originated from a person aged 18-65 years who received the Ad26.COV2.S COVID-19 vaccine or a placebo.

The chain has TRBV30 and TRBJ2-5; no definite D call. V was clipped by 3 bases and J by 4 bases, with 12 bases between them. This CDR3 comprises 13 residues. The V gene's germline CDR1 is GTSNPN and CDR2 SVGIG (reference sequence). CDR3: CAWSRMNGETQYF. Written as DNA, the CDR3 is TGTGCCTGGAGCCGTATGAACGGAGAGACCCAGTACTTC.

The V and J genes are TRBV6-6 and TRBJ2-7; D uncertain. This CDR3 has 13 residues. V lost 5 bases and J 4 bases, leaving 12 bases between the germline ends. Germline values: CDR1 MNHNY, CDR2 SVGAGI (reference sequence). The CDR3 region is CASSGLYSYEQYF. CDR3 coding DNA: TGTGCCAGCAGTGGCCTCTACTCTTACGAGCAGTACTTC.

The CDR3 reads CASSLTGRLIETQYF. The CDR3 region has the DNA TGTGCCAGCAGCTTAACTGGGCGTCTAATTGAGACCCAGTACTTC. J is TRBJ2-5 and V is TRBV11-1; no clear D gene. This CDR3 region has 15 residues. With 2 bases removed from V and 5 bases from J, the gap between germline ends came to 15 bases. The germline CDR1 and CDR2 sequences are SGHAT and FQDESV (reference sequence).

The genes are TRBV15 and TRBJ1-4; 11 bases map to TRBD1. In germline, CDR1 is LNHNV, CDR2 YYDKDF (reference sequence). There are 15 residues in the CDR3. V gave up 0 bases and J gave up 7 bases; unmatched junction bases: 1. The CDR3 region has the DNA TGTGCCACCAGCAGAGAGGACAGGGGGCTTGAAAAACTGTTTTTT. Its translation is CATSREDRGLEKLFF.

This chain connects TRBV7-2 to TRBJ2-5; 7 nucleotides match TRBD2. The CDR3 runs to 14 residues. From germline, CDR1 is SGHTA and CDR2 FQGNSA. The J segment lost 6 bases and the V segment lost 1 base, leaving 5 bases of the junction unmatched. The chain's CDR3 is CASSLGLAAKTQYF. DNA of the CDR3: TGTGCCAGCAGCTTAGGGCTAGCGGCGAAGACCCAGTACTTC.

This chain joins TRBV28 and TRBJ2-7, with TRBD2 matching over 7 bases. The CDR3 consists of 17 residues. Looked up from germline, CDR1 is MDHEN and CDR2 is SYDVKM. The trim removed 8 bases at V and 1 base at J, leaving 17 bases unmatched. The CDR3 bases are TGTGCCAGCTGGGGCACTAGCGCACGTCCCAATTCCTACGAGCAGTACTTC. Its translation: CASWGTSARPNSYEQYF.

This chain connects TRBV7-9 to TRBJ2-1, with D perhaps TRBD1 (5 bases). The germline V and J ends were trimmed by 2 bases and 1 base, with 9 bases remaining between them. Per germline, CDR1 SEHNR and CDR2 FQNEAQ (reference sequence). The CDR3 length is 15 residues. The CDR3 is CASSLFRVSYNEQFF. The CDR3 DNA sequence: TGTGCCAGCAGCTTATTCAGGGTGTCCTACAATGAGCAGTTCTTC.

The rearrangement joins TRBV28 to TRBJ1-3; D ambiguous. V was clipped by 11 bases and J by 0 bases, with 8 bases between them. Germline values: CDR1 MDHEN, CDR2 SYDVKM. The CDR3 has 12 amino acids. The CDR3 region is CAVRSSGNTIYF. The CDR3 DNA sequence: TGTGCCGTACGGAGCTCTGGAAACACCATATATTTT.

The V and J genes are TRBV27 and TRBJ2-1; D is perhaps TRBD2 (6 bases). The length of the CDR3 is 16 residues. Germline V CDR1 and CDR2: MNHEY, SMNVEV (reference sequence). Trimming took off 3 bases at V and 0 bases at J, with 12 bases between the two ends. CDR3 in amino acids: CASSFISGSSYNEQFF. The CDR3 DNA is TGTGCCAGCAGTTTTATTAGCGGCAGCTCCTACAATGAGCAGTTCTTC.

The chain's CDR3 is CASSIAPTGGGYGYTF. Written as DNA, the CDR3 is TGTGCCAGTAGTATAGCCCCGACAGGGGGCGGGTATGGCTACACCTTC. V is TRBV19 and J is TRBJ1-2, with 10 bases fitting TRBD1. Germline values: CDR1 LNHDA, CDR2 SQIVND (reference sequence). Trimming at V came to 1 base and at J to 5 bases, leaving 7 bases not matched to a gene. The CDR3 runs to 16 residues. Full variable domain (missing parts from reference TRBV19 and TRBJ1-2): DGGITQSPKYLFRKEGQNVTLSCEQNLNHDAMYWYRQDPGQGLRLIYYSQIVNDFQKGDIAEGYSVSREKKESFPLTVTSAQKNPTAFYLCASSIAPTGGGYGYTFGSGTRLTVV.

V and J are TRBV19 and TRBJ1-1, with 8 bases fitting TRBD1. This CDR3 contains 14 residues. Germline V lookup: CDR1 LNHDA, CDR2 SQIVND (reference sequence). Unmatched junction bases numbered 5, after V lost 6 bases and J lost 2 bases. In DNA, the CDR3 is TGTGCCAGTAGCTCCGGGACAGGAAACACTGAAGCTTTCTTT. Translation: CASSSGTGNTEAFF.

This chain joins TRBV5-5 and TRBJ2-5; no firm D call. V was trimmed by 4 bases and J by 4 bases, leaving 8 bases between them. CDR3 length: 12 amino acids. Germline-derived CDR1 and CDR2 are SGHKS and YYEKEE (reference sequence). CDR3 amino acids: CASSTSVETQYF. CDR3 sequence (DNA): TGTGCCAGCAGCACCTCGGTAGAGACCCAGTACTTC.

The rearrangement joins TRBV7-3 to TRBJ2-2; no reliable D call. The V end lost 5 bases, the J end lost 6 bases, and 10 bases lay between the germline ends. In germline, CDR1 is SGHTA, CDR2 FQGTGA. CDR3 size: 13 residues. CDR3 nucleotides: TGTGCCAGCAGCGCGACGTATTCCGGGGAGCTGTTTTTT. As protein: CASSATYSGELFF. The full variable domain, in which reference TRBV7-3 and TRBJ2-2 provide the parts outside the CDR3, is GAGVSQTPSNKVTEKGKYVELRCDPISGHTALYWYRQSLGQGPEFLIYFQGTGAADDSGLPNDRFFAVRPEGSVSTLKIQRTERGDSAVYLCASSATYSGELFFGEGSRLTVL.

This sequence joins TRBV27 and TRBJ2-7; TRBD2 agrees at 11 bases. V shed 6 bases, J shed 2 bases, and the junction held 6 bases outside the gene matches. The CDR3 spans 15 residues. From germline, CDR1 is MNHEY and CDR2 SMNVEV (reference sequence). CDR3 loop: CASREGLAAPYEQYF. The CDR3 nucleotides read TGTGCCAGCAGGGAGGGACTAGCGGCTCCCTACGAGCAGTACTTC.

This sequence joins TRBV19 and TRBJ2-1; 8 nucleotides agree with TRBD1. CDR3 size: 15 residues. V lost 8 bases and J lost 8; bases outside the gene matches: 14. Germline V CDR1 and CDR2: LNHDA, SQIVND (reference sequence). The CDR3 reads CASCPRDRWGDEQFF. As DNA, the CDR3 is TGTGCCAGTTGCCCGCGGGACAGGTGGGGCGATGAGCAGTTCTTC. The whole variable domain, filled in from reference TRBV19 and TRBJ2-1, reads DGGITQSPKYLFRKEGQNVTLSCEQNLNHDAMYWYRQDPGQGLRLIYYSQIVNDFQKGDIAEGYSVSREKKESFPLTVTSAQKNPTAFYLCASCPRDRWGDEQFFGPGTRLTVL.

This clone appeared a single time. This chain connects TRBV7-2 to TRBJ2-7; 7 nucleotides line up with TRBD1. CDR3 size: 16 residues. Trimming took 4 bases from V and 5 from J; bases not matched to a gene: 14. Germline loops: CDR1 SGHTA, CDR2 FQGNSA. In DNA form, the CDR3 reads TGTGCCAGCAGCTCCCTAGTTCGCGACAGGGCTCACGAGCAGTACTTC. Translating gives CASSSLVRDRAHEQYF.

The chain uses TRBV5-6 and TRBJ1-1; 7 bases fit TRBD1. The CDR3 runs 13 residues. Germline V gene sequence: CDR1 SGHDT, CDR2 YYEEEE. The junction had 8 bases not matched to a gene; V was cut back by 0 bases and J by 12 bases. In DNA form, the CDR3 reads TGTGCCAGCAGCTTGGGCACAGGGGAGACATCTTTCTTT. It codes for CASSLGTGETSFF.

The J gene is TRBJ2-5, the V gene TRBV24-1, with 9 bases identical to TRBD2. CDR1 and CDR2 (germline): KGHDR, SFDVKD. J lost 1 base, V lost 5 bases, and 7 bases had no gene match. The CDR3 is 16 amino acids. CDR3 loop: CATSGVGSGGQETQYF. The CDR3 nucleotides read TGTGCCACCAGTGGAGTAGGTAGCGGGGGCCAAGAGACCCAGTACTTC.

The chain links TRBV10-2 to TRBJ2-5, with 11 bases identical to TRBD2. CDR1 is WSHSY and CDR2 is SAAADI in the germline V gene. The V gene end was trimmed by 10 bases and the J gene end by 2 bases; junction bases not matched to a gene: 12. The CDR3 runs 16 residues. DNA for the CDR3: TGCGCCACCGCCGGTAGCGGGGGGGCCAAGCAAGAGACCCAGTACTTC. It is translated as CATAGSGGAKQETQYF.

This chain links TRBV5-8 with TRBJ2-7; 11 bases line up with TRBD2. The CDR3 has 16 amino acids. V was clipped by 5 bases and J by 7 bases; unmatched bases: 14. The germline V gene has CDR1 SGHTS and CDR2 YDEGEE. The CDR3 spells CASRPGGTSGFREQYF. CDR3 DNA sequence: TGTGCCAGCAGACCGGGAGGGACTAGCGGTTTTCGAGAGCAGTACTTC.

This chain connects TRBV27 to TRBJ2-1, with D perhaps matching TRBD2 (5 bases). Germline-derived CDR1 and CDR2 are MNHEY and SMNVEV (reference sequence). Trimming removed 6 bases at V and 9 bases at J, with 18 bases between. CDR3 length: 14 amino acids. CDR3 sequence: CASSLRAFPGEQFF. In DNA, the CDR3 is TGTGCCAGCAGCCTGCGGGCCTTCCCAGGTGAGCAGTTCTTC.

This rearrangement joins TRBV9 to TRBJ2-2; 10 bases map to TRBD2. This CDR3 contains 15 residues. Per germline, CDR1 SGDLS and CDR2 YYNGEE. Trimming at V came to 0 bases and at J to 6 bases, leaving 2 bases not matched to a gene. The CDR3 reads CASSVVGTSAGELFF. Written as DNA, the CDR3 is TGTGCCAGCAGCGTAGTTGGGACTAGCGCCGGGGAGCTGTTTTTT.

This chain uses TRBV30 with TRBJ1-1, with 8 positions matching TRBD1. The CDR3 covers 14 residues. The ends lost 4 bases at V and 0 bases at J; junction bases unmatched: 4. The germline gives CDR1 GTSNPN, CDR2 SVGIG (reference sequence). The CDR3 loop reads CAWNGQGMNTEAFF. CDR3 nucleotides: TGTGCCTGGAATGGACAGGGAATGAACACTGAAGCTTTCTTT.

There are a few counts of this clone. The V gene is TRBV7-9, the J gene TRBJ2-7; 8 bases are shared with TRBD1. CDR1 and CDR2 (germline): SEHNR, FQNEAQ (reference sequence). The CDR3 contains 14 residues. J lost 1 base, V lost 5 bases, and 4 bases had no gene match. DNA of the CDR3: TGTGCCAGCAGCCTGAGGACAGGGTCCTACGAGCAGTACTTC. As protein: CASSLRTGSYEQYF.

The chain employs TRBV10-3 and TRBJ2-1; 7 positions agree with TRBD2. The CDR3 runs to 15 residues. V was pared by 6 bases and J by 10 bases, with 15 bases of the junction left unmatched. CDR1 and CDR2 from the germline V gene are ENHRY and SYGVKD. The CDR3 is CAIRASLAVPGEQFF. CDR3 DNA sequence: TGTGCCATCAGAGCCAGTCTAGCGGTCCCTGGGGAGCAGTTCTTC.

This clone was seen a handful of times. The chain's CDR3 is CASSPDSLGSPLHF. The CDR3 DNA reads TGTGCCAGCTCACCGGACAGTTTGGGATCACCCCTCCACTTT. The J gene is TRBJ1-6, the V gene TRBV18; TRBD1 might be the D (6 bases). The CDR3 contains 14 residues. The ends were cut back, 3 bases at V and 10 bases at J, with 13 bases in the middle. Germline V gene data show CDR1 as KGHSH and CDR2 as LQKENI.

V and J are TRBV15 and TRBJ2-7; 10 bases line up with TRBD2. Germline V gene sequence: CDR1 LNHNV, CDR2 YYDKDF (reference sequence). The CDR3 runs to 15 residues. V gave up 1 base and J gave up 0 bases; unmatched junction bases: 0. The CDR3 DNA follows: TGTGCCACCAGCAGAGGGACTAGCGGCTCCTACGAGCAGTACTTC. Protein product: CATSRGTSGSYEQYF.

The genes are TRBV7-2 and TRBJ2-7; TRBD1 matches at 9 bases. This CDR3 is built from 14 residues. V was clipped by 5 bases and J by 2 bases; unmatched bases: 4. Germline values: CDR1 SGHTA, CDR2 FQGNSA. CDR3 DNA sequence: TGTGCCAGCAGCCAACGACAGGGGGCCTACGAGCAGTACTTC. Its protein product is CASSQRQGAYEQYF.

The rearrangement joins TRBV6-5 to TRBJ1-1; 8 nucleotides align to TRBD1. After removal of 5 bases from V and 4 bases from J, the junction contained 6 bases not matched to a gene. The germline V gene has CDR1 MNHEY and CDR2 SVGAGI. The CDR3 sequence is 14 residues long. As DNA, the CDR3 is TGTGCCAGCAGTATAGGACAGGGATCCACTGAAGCTTTCTTT. Translation: CASSIGQGSTEAFF.

V and J are TRBV15 and TRBJ1-3; perhaps TRBD1 as D (5 bases). Per the germline V gene, CDR1 is LNHNV and CDR2 is YYDKDF (reference sequence). Trimming took 8 bases from V and 4 from J, leaving 9 bases between them. CDR3 length equals 12 residues. In nucleotides, the CDR3 is TGTGCCACCGGGGGGAAGGGAAACACCATATATTTT. The encoded protein is CATGGKGNTIYF. Using reference TRBV15 and TRBJ1-3 for the parts outside the CDR3, the full variable domain is DAMVIQNPRYQVTQFGKPVTLSCSQTLNHNVMYWYQQKSSQAPKLLFHYYDKDFNNEADTPDNFQSRRPNTSFCFLDIRSPGLGDTAMYLCATGGKGNTIYFGEGSWLTVV.

The chain is built from TRBV27 and TRBJ1-4; D gene unclear. The CDR3 is 14 amino acids. CDR1 is MNHEY and CDR2 is SMNVEV in the germline V gene (reference sequence). V lost 5 bases, J lost 7 bases, and 14 bases lay in between. The CDR3 sequence is CASSPWREGEKLFF. The CDR3, as DNA: TGTGCCAGCAGTCCCTGGAGAGAGGGTGAAAAACTGTTTTTT. The whole variable domain, remainder taken from reference TRBV27 and TRBJ1-4, is EAQVTQNPRYLITVTGKKLTVTCSQNMNHEYMSWYRQDPGLGLRQIYYSMNVEVTDKGDVPEGYKVSRKEKRNFPLILESPSPNQTSLYFCASSPWREGEKLFFGSGTQLSVL.

The chain employs TRBV29-1 and TRBJ1-1; the match to TRBD1 covers 8 bases. CDR1 SQVTM and CDR2 ANQGSEA come from the germline V gene. The CDR3 has 13 residues. V lost 6 bases and J lost 0; bases outside the gene matches: 3. For the CDR3, the DNA is TGCAGCGTCGACAGGGGCCTGAACACTGAAGCTTTCTTT. It translates to CSVDRGLNTEAFF.